This is a list of T cell receptor beta chains from one sample in a study of blood T cells in healthy people across ages. TCRdb re-called the 5' RACE reads with MiXCR, one entry per CDR3 protein. The sample has 700,000 to 800,000 distinct CDR3 sequences; approximately 39% are singletons. Sample: blood. The receptors here all came from a woman aged 55-75 years in good health. Both conserved end residues are part of each CDR3. A D gene is named only where the DNA matches it firmly. Expanded clones get a size class; other rows say once, few or many, or leave the size out.

size: NA; J: TRBJ2-3; D: TRBD2; V: TRBV28; DNA: TGTGCCAGCAGGAGAAGGGAGGGTCGCGGGGGGCAGTATTTT; CDR3: CASRRREGRGGQYF
size: many; J: TRBJ1-2; D: NA; V: TRBV14; DNA: TGTGCCAGCAGTGCGGGGTATGGCTACACCTTC; CDR3: CASSAGYGYTF
size: few; J: TRBJ2-1; D: NA; V: TRBV4-3; DNA: TGCGCCAGCAGCCCCGAGGGGGGTACGGGTTACAATGAGCAGTTCTTC; CDR3: CASSPEGGTGYNEQFF
size: NA; J: TRBJ2-7; D: NA; V: TRBV6-2/TRBV6-3; DNA: TGTGCCAGCAGTTCGACTACCTACGAGCAGTACTTC; CDR3: CASSSTTYEQYF
size: NA; J: TRBJ1-2; D: NA; V: TRBV7-8; DNA: TGTGCCAGCAGCAGACAGGTCTCTAACTATGGCTACACCTTC; CDR3: CASSRQVSNYGYTF
size: many; J: TRBJ2-5; D: TRBD2; V: TRBV6-2/TRBV6-3; DNA: TGTGCCAGCAGTTCCGCGGGACTAGCGGAAGAGACCCAGTACTTC; CDR3: CASSSAGLAEETQYF
size: NA; J: TRBJ2-5; D: TRBD2; V: TRBV6-1; DNA: TGTGCCAGCACCGGACTAGCGGGGGCAGAGACCCAGTACTTC; CDR3: CASTGLAGAETQYF
size: many; J: TRBJ2-7; D: NA; V: TRBV28; DNA: TGTGCCAGCAGTTTGGGAGGCACCACCTACGAGCAGTACTTC; CDR3: CASSLGGTTYEQYF
size: many; J: TRBJ2-7; D: NA; V: TRBV4-3; DNA: TGCGCCAGCAGCCAAGAGCGCTCCAGGGTCTCCTACGAGCAGTACTTC; CDR3: CASSQERSRVSYEQYF
size: few; J: TRBJ2-5; D: NA; V: TRBV13; DNA: TGTGCCAGCAGCTTAGGGCACAGCCAAGAGACCCAGTACTTC; CDR3: CASSLGHSQETQYF
size: NA; J: TRBJ1-2; D: TRBD1; V: TRBV4-1; DNA: TGCGCCAGCAGCCAAGATCGCGGACAGGGATATAGCTACACCTTC; CDR3: CASSQDRGQGYSYTF
size: NA; J: TRBJ2-4; D: TRBD1; V: TRBV3-1; DNA: TGTGCCAGCAGGAACAGGGGGGCTAACATTCAGTACTTC; CDR3: CASRNRGANIQYF
size: few; J: TRBJ2-7; D: NA; V: TRBV20-1; DNA: TGCAGTGCTACCCGGACACCTTCCTACGAGCAGTACTTC; CDR3: CSATRTPSYEQYF
size: NA; J: TRBJ1-2; D: NA; V: TRBV9; DNA: TGTGCCAGCAGCGGGGTGGGGGGCGGCTATGGCTACACCTTC; CDR3: CASSGVGGGYGYTF
size: NA; J: TRBJ2-5; D: NA; V: TRBV20-1; DNA: TGCAGTGCTAGAGGGGGCCTCTACCAAGAGACCCAGTACTTC; CDR3: CSARGGLYQETQYF
size: many; J: TRBJ2-7; D: TRBD2; V: TRBV29-1; DNA: TGCAGCGTTGATCAACTAGCGGGAGACGAGCAGTACTTC; CDR3: CSVDQLAGDEQYF